These 2 T cell receptor beta chains share one sample of origin, sequenced in a study of cytomegalovirus exposure and HLA in healthy donors. PCR primers comprised 60 Vbeta and 13 Jbeta primers. The method was immunoSEQ multiplex PCR; TCRdb's version includes in-frame clones alone and lacks a portion of them. The profile shows approximately 210,000 clones, around 75% of them singletons. Sequences were obtained from PBMCs. Receptors were obtained from a woman in her forties or fifties in good health and CMV-seronegative.

A single count supports this clone. J is TRBJ1-1 and V is TRBV12-5, with 7 bases fitting TRBD1. J gave up 3 bases and V 2 bases, and 9 bases lay outside the gene matches. Germline V CDR1 and CDR2: LGHNT, FRNRAP. This CDR3 region has 16 residues. The CDR3 loop is CASGLPSTGRYTEAFF. CDR3 bases: TGTGCTAGTGGTTTGCCCTCGACAGGGAGGTACACTGAAGCTTTCTTT. Based on the CDR3 plus reference TRBV12-5 and TRBJ1-1, the full variable domain is DARVTQTPRHKVTEMGQEVTMRCQPILGHNTVFWYRQTMMQGLELLAYFRNRAPLDDSGMPKDRFSAEMPDATLATLKIQPSEPRDSAVYFCASGLPSTGRYTEAFFGQGTRLTVV.

The chain has TRBV28 and TRBJ2-3; 9 bases are shared with TRBD1. V shed 4 bases and J 2 bases; nucleotides not matched to a gene: 7. The length of the CDR3 is 16 residues. Germline V gene lookup returns CDR1 MDHEN and CDR2 SYDVKM. This CDR3 reads CASSSAGQGLTDTQYF. CDR3 coding DNA: TGTGCCAGCAGTTCCGCGGGACAGGGTCTCACAGATACGCAGTATTTT.